A single T cell receptor (beta chain) is shown here with its context. These data are taken from a study of cytomegalovirus exposure and HLA in healthy donors. This CDR3 is 13 amino acids long. Germline V gene data show CDR1 as MNHNS and CDR2 as SASEGT. V lost 8 bases and J 0 bases, leaving 5 bases between the germline ends. The PCR ran on 60 Vbeta and 13 Jbeta primers. This table comes from immunoSEQ multiplex PCR, and its TCRdb copy is limited to in-frame clones, with some not included. The repertoire includes 150,000 to 200,000 clones, 84% of them detected once, and 4.8% sits in the top ten. The specimen sequenced was PBMCs. This clonotype was obtained from a man aged 18-30 years in good health and CMV-seronegative. The chain links TRBV6-1 to TRBJ1-6, with D uncertain. CDR3 nucleotides: TGTGCCAGCTACATCTCCTATAATTCACCCCTCCACTTT. Translating it yields CASYISYNSPLHF.